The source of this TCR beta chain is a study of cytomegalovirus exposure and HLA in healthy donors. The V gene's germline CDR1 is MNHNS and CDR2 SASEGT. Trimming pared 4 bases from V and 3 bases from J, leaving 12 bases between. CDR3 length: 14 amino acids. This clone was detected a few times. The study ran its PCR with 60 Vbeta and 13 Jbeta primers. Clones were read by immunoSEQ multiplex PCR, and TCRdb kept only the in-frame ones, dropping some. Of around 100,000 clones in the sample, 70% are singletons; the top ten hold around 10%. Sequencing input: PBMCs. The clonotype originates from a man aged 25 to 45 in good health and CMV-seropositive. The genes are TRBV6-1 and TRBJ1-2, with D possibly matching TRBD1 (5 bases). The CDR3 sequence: CASSVRQIHYGYTF. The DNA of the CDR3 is TGTGCCAGCAGTGTCCGACAGATTCACTATGGCTACACCTTC.